This TCR beta chain was captured in a study of cytomegalovirus exposure and HLA in healthy donors (TCRdb year 2017). About the study as a whole: According to an earlier analysis of 587 of the donors, some 170 million T cells yielded 117 million unique TCR beta sequences and approximately 280 Gb of sequence data. Genome-wide SNP genotypes for about 65% of the roughly 670 donors were used in a later genetic analysis, which treated that subset as a discovery cohort. On average, roughly 240,000 unique TCR beta nucleotide sequences were sequenced per donor among about 400 genotyped donors of the cohort, with around 19% of those sequences being non-productive. Typing coverage differed by locus: A, B, C, DRB1 and DQB1 were typed in roughly 629-640 donors, DQA1 in 500 to 550, DPA1 in 600 to 610, and DPB1 in 450 to 480. Besides the first cohort of roughly 700 subjects, a separate validation cohort made up of roughly 130 different subjects was used. A handful of DR-DQ haplotypes were handled as single units for association and clustering because linkage in the cohort was strong. Using immunosequencing, the study profiled T cell repertoires from 666 subjects and related those repertoires to cytomegalovirus serostatus. To study patterns of TCR occurrence, a later analysis re-analyzed previously published TCR beta repertoires from 550 to 800 donors and added high-resolution HLA genotyping. High-throughput TCR immunosequencing, statistical association of individual TCRs with disease status, and machine learning were combined to predict cytomegalovirus infection status. Donor age, sex, ethnicity and CMV serostatus were collected together with the repertoire data. An earlier analysis of approximately 640 of the donors applied high-throughput TCR beta sequencing to assess whether each TCR beta V gene segment acted as functional or pseudogenic. HLA typing covered class I and class II loci at four-digit resolution. The aim of the study was to test whether cataloging public T cell receptors could identify signatures of past pathogen exposure. In the later analysis, no new phenotypic data were used to find candidate immune exposures; instead, reliance was placed on TCR beta sequences and their occurrence across donors. An early release covering more than 500 HLA-typed donors comprised approximately 290 gigabases of sequencing data and around 85 million unique TCR sequences. Every repertoire in the discovery cohort had been generated on one and the same sequencing platform. Of the roughly 430 genotyped donors, around 81% fell in the genetic ancestry cluster associated with self-reported Caucasian donors. Study-level results and caveats: Sequencing depth was assumed to be roughly uniform across donors in the presence/absence analyses, though that assumption may not hold. Most TCR sequences were observed very rarely across donors, whereas some public TCRs were present in many individuals. Because some donors lacked HLA typing at each locus, the association tests relied only on the typed subset. A later genetic analysis reported fewer N-insertions in productive TCRs among donors in an Asian-associated ancestry cluster than the roughly 640-donor mean. In a later analysis, about 17,000 TCR beta sequences were associated with specific HLA alleles at a false discovery rate of 0.05. Because the 87-base-pair reads could not distinguish some IMGT-functional V segments, including TRBV6-2 and TRBV6-3, those segments were excluded. Cytomegalovirus status was reported to be diagnosed by the classifier with high specificity and sensitivity in both the original and validation cohorts. Correlated functional status among segregating V segments might reflect linkage disequilibrium, but an unknown experimental factor could not be ruled out. The cohort was sequenced for TCR beta chains only, and without alpha or paired-chain data the features that could be detected were limited. For the cohort, immune exposure information was limited to CMV serostatus. Because counts were too low, more than 15 rarely observed V segments, including chromosome 9 orphons, were excluded from the earlier analysis of a few hundred of the donors. The authors suggested that the approach could potentially be generalized to other disease states and immunological phenotypes. Broadly in line with IMGT annotations, most TCR beta V segments showed up in productive rearrangements about 90% or about 30% of the time in an earlier analysis of around 550 of the donors. An association between a missense DCLRE1C variant and V-gene and J-gene trimming of TCR beta chains was found in a later genetic analysis and replicated in an independent cohort. In vitro tests confirmed that a few of the cytomegalovirus-associated TCR beta chains recognize cytomegalovirus antigens. A further reported finding was that TCR beta sequences accurately predicted the HLA-A and HLA-B alleles for most subjects in the first cohort. A later analysis reported that several top co-occurrence clusters appeared linked to parvovirus B19, influenza, CMV and Epstein-Barr virus. In a later analysis, HLA-associated TCR beta chains were found to be more clonally expanded and to have lower generation probabilities than equally common non-associated chains. Most CMV-associated TCR beta chains appeared to be HLA-restricted in a later analysis, and the HLA associations seemed to be driven largely by CMV exposure. When HLA alleles, especially DR and DQ, strongly co-occurred, attributing TCR associations to individual alleles was difficult. A group of highly shared sequence variants was considered likely to be a technical artifact of the sequencing pipeline. In a later analysis, the rate of TCR association differed among HLA loci, with DRB1 alleles having the most associated TCRs and HLA-C alleles having the fewest. The study gave a list of 150 to 200 TCR beta chains associated with cytomegalovirus.

CDR3 length: 12 amino acids, cysteine to phenylalanine. This entry keeps only the CDR3 DNA: 36 bases, framed from base 1. Compared with germline, V lacks 1 base and J lacks 8 bases; bases without a gene match: 4. Per the germline V gene (reference sequence), GTSNPN is the CDR1 and SVGIG is the CDR2. To prepare the library, the immunoSEQ multiplex PCR assay was applied. A mixture of 60 forward primers for TCR Vbeta segments and 13 reverse primers for TCR Jbeta segments was used in the multiplex PCR. A multiplex PCR assay on genomic DNA amplified the CDR3 region of rearranged TCR beta genes. On the Illumina HiSeq System, the amplified TCR beta libraries were sequenced as 87-base-pair reads. The published analysis was carried out like this. In a later analysis, tens of millions of unique TCR beta chains were counted across the approximately 640 repertoires, and roughly 11 million of these chains were shared by at least two donors. Raw reads were error-corrected and collapsed into unique sequences by a nearest-neighbor algorithm in which closely related sequences were merged to remove PCR and sequencing errors. To assign V, D and J gene segments, CDR3 sequences were aligned to IMGT reference sequences. For a sequence to be retained, at least a six-nucleotide match to both a V gene segment and a J gene segment was required. A rearrangement was called productive if the CDR3 had no stop codons and remained in frame with V and J, and every other rearrangement was called non-productive. CDR3 was defined according to IMGT convention as the region running from the second conserved V-encoded cysteine to the conserved J-encoded phenylalanine. In an earlier analysis of roughly 580 of the donors, sequences lacking an unambiguous match to a single V gene segment were excluded. In an earlier analysis of approximately 560 of the donors, a V segment was called functional when productive rearrangements were above 56.7%, and segregating when the standard deviation between donors exceeded 5%. To diagnose cytomegalovirus status from the catalog of TCR beta chain sequences, a statistical classification framework was built. A later analysis assigned V and J genes by comparing TCR nucleotide sequences with IMGT/GENE-DB human TR gene sequences. A later analysis assigned CDR3 sequences and most-parsimonious VDJ recombination scenarios with the TCRdist pipeline. In a later analysis, every TCR beta chain was defined by the combination of its CDR3 amino acid sequence and its V-gene family, and reads without a unique V-gene family were dropped. As a way to deal with suspected cross-contamination and a sequencing artifact, a later analysis dropped 500 to 700 nucleotide sequences that were highly shared and had low generation probability. In a later analysis, a clonal expansion index for each public chain was calculated from normalized within-repertoire ranks of inferred template counts. A later analysis computed generation probabilities with a VDJ recombination model fitted to out-of-frame rearrangements, and checked the results against IGoR. Hypergeometric tests were used in a later analysis to score TCR-TCR, TCR-HLA and TCR-CMV co-occurrence, with a repertoire-size bias correction applied to the TCR pairs. In a later analysis, false discovery rates were estimated by permuting HLA or CMV assignments 20 times. A later analysis grouped co-occurring TCRs with DBSCAN, adding TCRdist sequence similarity when clustering within HLA-allele-positive subsets. For co-occurrence clustering, repertoires with fewer than 30,000 or more than 120,000 public chains were excluded, along with five repertoires with anomalous nucleotide sharing. TCRdb limited this immuneACCESS table to in-frame rearrangements with V and J called. A share of clones is missing; checked studies link under half to unresolved V genes, and the rest is unexplained. V and J calls plus clone size are reproduced from that table; the DNA served to infer D and trimming. The sample has roughly 140,000 clones on record, about three quarters of them singletons. Together, the top ten hold about 3% of the sample.

In total, fewer than 750 healthy bone marrow donors made up the cohort. All cohort members were sampled while nominally healthy, although unrecorded immune exposures were likely present. The donor was CMV seropositive and was included in the group of 250 to 350 seropositive cohort members. A peripheral blood sample was collected from each donor, and TCR beta sequencing was performed on peripheral blood mononuclear cells. Genomic DNA was extracted from the blood cell samples with the Qiagen DNeasy Blood Extraction Kit. Of note for this clone: Its antigen is not yet known. Per-base quality was not reported, and no clone a single base away is much larger than it.

This TCR was recovered from a man aged 40-49 years in good health and CMV-seropositive. The sequenced sample was PBMCs. The chain is assembled from TRBV30 and TRBJ1-2; 7 junctional bases match TRBD1. This receptor carries the CDR3 CAWSGGQIGYTF. The DNA sequence reads TGTGCCTGGAGTGGGGGACAGATCGGCTACACCTTC.